These T cell receptor beta chains were read from a single sample in a study of T cell changes during pregnancy in multiple sclerosis. Sequencing was performed with immunoSEQ multiplex PCR; in TCRdb, only in-frame clones are kept and a portion is missing. The sample holds more than 50,000 clones, roughly 94% seen once. Here the sequenced sample was CD8+ T cells from peripheral blood mononuclear cells, taken after pregnancy. These receptors came from a female donor with multiple sclerosis, enrolled in a pregnancy study. Each CDR3 is given with its conserved first and last residue. A D gene is named only where the DNA matches it firmly. Where a row states a size, it is once, few, many or the class of an expanded clone; other rows omit it.

clone_size | d_call | j_call | v_call | cdr3_aa | cdr3_nt
- | TRBD1 | TRBJ1-1 | TRBV27 | CASSPVDRANTEAFF | TGTGCCAGCAGTCCGGTGGACAGGGCTAACACTGAAGCTTTCTTT
- | - | TRBJ1-1 | TRBV5-1 | CASSLAGGREAFF | TGCGCCAGCAGCTTGGCAGGTGGGAGAGAAGCTTTCTTT
once | - | TRBJ2-7 | TRBV5-1 | CASSLAQFYEQYF | TGCGCCAGCAGCCTGGCGCAGTTCTACGAGCAGTACTTC
- | TRBD2 | TRBJ2-2 | TRBV6-4 | CASTEATGTSGREGGELFF | TGTGCCAGCACAGAGGCCACCGGGACTAGCGGGAGGGAAGGCGGGGAGCTGTTTTTT
- | TRBD2 | TRBJ2-5 | TRBV19 | CASWSGGQETQYF | TGTGCCAGTTGGAGCGGGGGTCAAGAGACCCAGTACTTC
- | - | TRBJ2-4 | TRBV13 | CASSLRGTKNIQYF | TGTGCCAGCAGCTTACGGGGGACCAAAAACATTCAGTACTTC
- | TRBD2 | TRBJ2-1 | TRBV5-1 | CASSPRLAGGPGNEQFF | TGCGCCAGCAGCCCCAGACTAGCGGGAGGGCCTGGCAATGAGCAGTTCTTC
once | - | TRBJ1-1 | TRBV9 | CASSVTTANTEAFF | TGTGCCAGCAGCGTAACCACAGCGAACACTGAAGCTTTCTTT
- | - | TRBJ1-4 | TRBV27 | CASSLGGLGEKLFF | TGTGCCAGCAGTTTGGGGGGTTTGGGTGAAAAACTGTTTTTT
- | - | TRBJ2-4 | TRBV20-1 | CSAAREHNRYF | TGCAGTGCGGCCCGGGAGCACAACAGGTACTTC
- | - | TRBJ2-7 | TRBV11-2 | CASSLRGTYEQYF | TGTGCCAGCAGCTTACGGGGTACCTACGAGCAGTACTTC
- | TRBD1 | TRBJ1-2 | TRBV5-1 | CASTPTGTNYGYTF | TGCGCCAGCACCCCGACAGGGACTAACTATGGCTACACCTTC
once | TRBD2 | TRBJ2-7 | TRBV27 | CASSLLAASYEQYF | TGTGCCAGCAGTTTACTAGCGGCATCCTACGAGCAGTACTTC
once | TRBD1 | TRBJ2-7 | TRBV28 | CASRSPGQAYEQYF | TGTGCCAGCAGATCGCCGGGACAGGCCTACGAGCAGTACTTC
- | TRBD2 | TRBJ2-7 | TRBV7-6 | CASSPGTSATYEQYF | TGTGCCAGCAGCCCCGGGACTAGCGCTACCTACGAGCAGTACTTC
- | - | TRBJ1-2 | TRBV10-3 | CAISESLSLTGHPNYGYTF | TGTGCCATCAGTGAGTCCCTATCACTCACGGGACATCCTAACTATGGCTACACCTTC
- | - | TRBJ1-1 | TRBV5-6 | CASSLTGWGTEAFF | TGTGCCAGCAGCTTGACAGGGTGGGGAACTGAAGCTTTCTTT
- | TRBD1 | TRBJ1-1 | TRBV6-5 | CASSYTRGHGTEAFF | TGTGCCAGCAGTTACACGAGGGGGCACGGCACTGAAGCTTTCTTT
- | - | TRBJ2-7 | TRBV7-8 | CASSPAGYEQYF | TGTGCCAGCAGCCCCGCCGGGTACGAGCAGTACTTC
- | TRBD2 | TRBJ2-2 | TRBV27 | CASKLAGGRGTGELFF | TGTGCCAGCAAGCTAGCGGGAGGGCGGGGCACCGGGGAGCTGTTTTTT
once | TRBD2 | TRBJ2-1 | TRBV4-1 | CASSQDHLAGYNEQFF | TGCGCCAGCAGCCAAGATCATCTAGCGGGGTACAATGAGCAGTTCTTC
- | - | TRBJ2-6 | TRBV6-1 | CATTDGVIALGANVLTF | TGTGCCACCACTGACGGGGTGATTGCGTTGGGGGCCAACGTCCTGACTTTC
- | - | TRBJ2-1 | TRBV27 | CASSFPGDLYNEQFF | TGTGCCAGCAGTTTTCCGGGAGACCTCTACAATGAGCAGTTCTTC
- | - | TRBJ2-5 | TRBV2 | CASSPRLKETQYF | TGTGCCAGCAGTCCCCGACTGAAAGAGACCCAGTACTTC
- | - | TRBJ2-7 | TRBV29-1 | CSATHGSYEQYF | TGCAGCGCCACCCACGGCTCCTACGAGCAGTACTTC
- | TRBD2 | TRBJ2-7 | TRBV30 | CAWRTSGAPYEQYF | TGTGCCTGGAGGACTAGCGGGGCCCCCTACGAGCAGTACTTC
- | TRBD1 | TRBJ2-7 | TRBV7-9 | CASAITAGGYEQYF | TGTGCCAGCGCGATCACCGCAGGGGGTTACGAGCAGTACTTC
- | - | TRBJ2-7 | TRBV20-1 | CSAGGGGEQYF | TGCAGTGCTGGGGGCGGCGGCGAGCAGTACTTC
- | - | TRBJ2-7 | TRBV7-9 | CASSFPLRDEQYF | TGTGCCAGCAGCTTCCCATTGAGGGACGAGCAGTACTTC
- | TRBD2 | TRBJ2-1 | TRBV7-3 | CASSSLAGPNAEQFF | TGTGCCAGCAGCTCACTAGCGGGCCCCAACGCGGAGCAGTTCTTC
- | TRBD1 | TRBJ2-7 | TRBV28 | CASRKLPGTGGSYEQYF | TGTGCCAGCAGAAAATTACCCGGGACAGGGGGCTCCTACGAGCAGTACTTC
- | - | TRBJ2-4 | TRBV4-1 | CASSQASGEAKNIQYF | TGCGCCAGCAGCCAAGCCTCAGGGGAGGCCAAAAACATTCAGTACTTC
- | TRBD2 | TRBJ2-3 | TRBV10-3 | CAISELGTGGPTDTQYF | TGTGCCATCAGTGAGTTGGGGACGGGAGGGCCAACAGATACGCAGTATTTT
- | - | TRBJ2-1 | TRBV6-1 | CASSELYSNEQFF | TGTGCCAGCAGTGAACTCTATTCCAATGAGCAGTTCTTC
- | TRBD1 | TRBJ1-2 | TRBV6-1 | CASSGRDRFANYGYTF | TGTGCCAGCAGTGGACGGGACAGGTTTGCTAACTATGGCTACACCTTC
few | - | TRBJ1-3 | TRBV15 | CATSRGGASGNTIYF | TGTGCCACCAGCAGAGGGGGCGCTTCTGGAAACACCATATATTTT
- | - | TRBJ2-5 | TRBV13 | CASSLSLREQETQYF | TGTGCCAGCAGCTTATCTCTGCGGGAACAAGAGACCCAGTACTTC
- | - | TRBJ1-2 | TRBV7-9 | CASSLGPGSKYGYTF | TGTGCCAGCAGCCTAGGGCCAGGGTCTAAGTATGGCTACACCTTC
- | - | TRBJ1-1 | TRBV5-1 | CASSLGGRMNTEAFF | TGCGCCAGCAGCTTGGGAGGTCGGATGAACACTGAAGCTTTCTTT
- | - | TRBJ2-7 | TRBV2 | CASSERGPNEQYF | TGTGCCAGCAGTGAGCGGGGGCCGAACGAGCAGTACTTC
- | - | TRBJ1-2 | TRBV27 | CASSLNPPTSRDGYTF | TGTGCCAGCAGTTTAAACCCCCCCACGTCCCGAGATGGCTACACCTTC
- | TRBD2 | TRBJ2-7 | TRBV6-5 | CASSFLAGGPHEQYF | TGTGCCAGCAGTTTCCTAGCGGGAGGGCCCCACGAGCAGTACTTC
- | - | TRBJ2-5 | TRBV27 | CASSLYGRVERETQYF | TGTGCCAGCAGTTTATACGGCAGGGTAGAAAGAGAGACCCAGTACTTC
few | - | TRBJ1-2 | TRBV9 | CASKRDGYTF | TGTGCCAGCAAGAGGGATGGCTACACCTTC
- | - | TRBJ1-2 | TRBV12-2 | CASRLSQLIRAGLYGYTF | TGTGCAAGTCGCTTATCGCAGCTCATAAGGGCAGGGCTTTACGGCTACACCTTC
- | TRBD2 | TRBJ2-7 | TRBV5-1 | CASSKGTSGSYEQYF | TGCGCCAGCAGCAAAGGGACTAGCGGGAGTTACGAGCAGTACTTC
once | - | TRBJ2-3 | TRBV19 | CASSIGPFTDTQYF | TGTGCCAGTAGTATTGGCCCGTTCACAGATACGCAGTATTTT
- | - | TRBJ1-4 | TRBV5-8 | CASSPTLTELFF | TGTGCCAGCAGCCCGACATTGACGGAACTGTTTTTT
- | TRBD1 | TRBJ1-2 | TRBV6-5 | CASSWGQGETDYGYTF | TGTGCCAGCAGTTGGGGACAGGGGGAAACTGACTATGGCTACACCTTC
- | - | TRBJ2-1 | TRBV27 | CASSSYLKNEQFF | TGTGCCAGCAGTTCGTATCTAAAGAATGAGCAGTTCTTC
- | TRBD2 | TRBJ2-1 | TRBV19 | CASSIDGGREAYNEQFF | TGTGCCAGTAGTATAGATGGCGGGAGGGAGGCCTACAATGAGCAGTTCTTC
- | TRBD1 | TRBJ2-7 | TRBV6-1 | CASSEGTGRSYEQYF | TGTGCCAGCAGTGAGGGGACAGGGAGATCCTACGAGCAGTACTTC
- | TRBD1 | TRBJ2-3 | TRBV7-2 | CASSFGQGSTDTQYF | TGTGCCAGCAGCTTCGGACAGGGGAGCACAGATACGCAGTATTTT